This T cell receptor beta chain was sequenced during a study of control samples from healthy donors and cancer patients (dated by TCRdb to 2020 to 2021). The library was prepared using the immunoSEQ multiplex PCR assay. The table was pulled from immuneACCESS by TCRdb, which kept in-frame rearrangements only. Such tables lose some clones; where checked, under half of the loss comes from unresolved V genes, and the rest has no known cause. Here the sample has some 90,000 clones; about 89% occur a single time. Of the sample, 7.5% to 8% falls within the top ten clones. By how much of the sample it makes up, this clone is medium-sized (0.01 to 0.1%). The antigen this receptor binds is unknown. The sample holds no much larger clone one base away, and base qualities are not on file. The origin of this receptor is a woman aged 55 to 70 in good health. What was sequenced was blood.

The DNA sequence is given as TGTGCCATCAGTGAGCTGCTTACTATGAACACTGAAGCTTTCTTT. Translated, it gives CAISELLTMNTEAFF. The sequence is built from TRBV10-3 and TRBJ1-1, with the D segment identity uncertain. A distance of 10 bases separates the germline ends of V and J, which lose 2 bases and 0 bases respectively. From a lookup of the germline V gene, CDR1 and CDR2 are ENHRY and SYGVKD. From its cysteine to its phenylalanine, the CDR3 spans 15 amino acids. Of all the DNA, just the CDR3 is kept, 45 bases in frame from base 1.